One sample yielded the 27 T cell receptor beta chains listed below, sequenced in a study of identical twins. TCRdb independently ran MiXCR on the 5' RACE reads; one entry per CDR3 protein. This table has hundreds of thousands of distinct CDR3 sequences, 8.6% appearing once. This sample was shared with a second study, whose subject was yellow fever vaccine responses in identical twins.

What was sequenced was PBMCs. Receptors were obtained from a woman between 18 and 29 years old in good health.

The chain uses TRBV12-5 and TRBJ2-3; weak D call: TRBD1 (5 bases). Germline CDR1 and CDR2: LGHNT and FRNRAP. Trimming pared 6 bases from V and 3 bases from J, leaving 10 bases between. The CDR3 extends over 13 amino acids. This chain's CDR3 is CASGMTVTDTQYF. The CDR3 nucleotides are TGTGCTAGTGGCATGACAGTTACAGATACGCAGTATTTT.

This clonotype was recorded a few times. The V gene is TRBV2, the J gene TRBJ1-5, with unresolved D. This CDR3 is built from 15 residues. Germline V gene sequence: CDR1 SNHLY, CDR2 FYNNEI. Trimming took off 2 bases at V and 6 bases at J, with 14 bases between the two ends. CDR3 nucleotide sequence: TGTGCCAGCAGTGAAATGGGTACGCGGAGTCAGCCCCAGCATTTT. The encoded protein is CASSEMGTRSQPQHF.

This clonotype came up many times. V usage is TRBV9 and J usage is TRBJ1-6; TRBD1 might be the D (6 bases). The CDR3 runs to 14 residues. CDR1 is SGDLS, CDR2 YYNGEE, per germline. V lost 0 bases, J lost 5 bases, and 6 bases lay in between. CDR3 DNA sequence: TGTGCCAGCAGCGTAGCAGGGGATAATTCACCCCTCCACTTT. Translation gives CASSVAGDNSPLHF. The full variable domain, its missing parts supplied by reference TRBV9 and TRBJ1-6, is DSGVTQTPKHLITATGQRVTLRCSPRSGDLSVYWYQQSLDQGLQFLIQYYNGEERAKGNILERFSAQQFPDLHSELNLSSLELGDSALYFCASSVAGDNSPLHFGNGTRLTVT.

This sequence joins TRBV10-3 and TRBJ2-7; TRBD2 matches at 10 bases. Germline values: CDR1 ENHRY, CDR2 SYGVKD. This CDR3 spans 16 amino acids. Trimming cost V 7 bases and J 2 bases; bases outside gene matches: 11. As DNA, the CDR3 is TGTGCCATCACCATTGGGGGACTAGCGTCGACCTACGAGCAGTACTTC. The encoded protein is CAITIGGLASTYEQYF.

This clonotype was found a few times. The rearrangement links TRBV5-1 to TRBJ2-7; TRBD1 is a possible D gene (6 bases). V was cut by 1 base and J by 3 bases, with 20 bases left in between. Germline V gene data show CDR1 as SGHRS and CDR2 as YFSETQ. This CDR3 region has 17 residues. CDR3 in amino acids: CASSLSLVVGQLYEQYF. Written as DNA, the CDR3 is TGCGCCAGCAGCTTGTCTTTAGTGGTGGGACAACTCTACGAGCAGTACTTC.

This clonotype was recorded at least ten times. This chain connects TRBV25-1 to TRBJ2-5; maybe TRBD2 (5 bases). The CDR3 is 14 residues long. Germline V lookup: CDR1 MGHDK, CDR2 SYGVNS. V lost 5 bases to trimming and J lost 4 bases, with 14 bases between them. CDR3 amino acids: CASSYGVNRETQYF. CDR3 coding DNA: TGTGCCAGCAGTTACGGGGTAAACCGAGAGACCCAGTACTTC.

The chain has TRBV19 and TRBJ2-3, with D unclear. Germline CDR1 and CDR2: LNHDA and SQIVND (reference sequence). Trimming pared 10 bases from V and 1 base from J, leaving 12 bases between. CDR3 size: 13 residues. CDR3 DNA sequence: TGTGCCAACACAGAAATTGGCACAGATACGCAGTATTTT. Translated, it gives CANTEIGTDTQYF.

This clonotype appeared a few times. The CDR3 region has the DNA TGTGCCAGCAGCTTAGCTAGCGGGGGGGGAAGGAGTGAGCAGTTCTTC. It yields the protein CASSLASGGGRSEQFF. The chain couples TRBV7-2 to TRBJ2-1, with 11 bases aligning to TRBD2. With 0 bases clipped from V and 9 bases from J, the junction kept 7 bases outside the gene matches. The CDR3 extends over 16 amino acids. CDR1 is SGHTA, CDR2 FQGNSA, per germline.

This clonotype was recorded at least ten times. The chain recombines TRBV6-6 with TRBJ2-5; TRBD1 aligns across 7 bases. Germline CDR1 and CDR2: MNHNY and SVGAGI (reference sequence). The CDR3 runs to 13 residues. V lost 5 bases to trimming and J lost 3 bases; unmatched junction nucleotides: 3. The CDR3 nucleotides are TGTGCCAGCAGTGCAGGGACAGAAGAGACCCAGTACTTC. This codes for CASSAGTEETQYF.

This clonotype came up a few times. This rearrangement joins TRBV7-2 to TRBJ1-1; perhaps TRBD1 as D (5 bases). Germline values: CDR1 SGHTA, CDR2 FQGNSA. V was pared by 1 base and J by 4 bases, with 10 bases between. This CDR3 has 14 residues. CDR3 in amino acids: CASSLGGRLTEAFF. The CDR3 nucleotides are TGTGCCAGCAGCTTAGGGGGACGGCTCACTGAAGCTTTCTTT.

Many counts were recorded for this clonotype. This chain joins TRBV3-1 and TRBJ2-3, with D tentatively TRBD1 (6 bases). The CDR3 spans 16 residues. CDR1 is LGHDT and CDR2 is YNNKEL in the germline V gene (reference sequence). The V gene lost 0 bases and the J gene lost 7 bases, with 17 bases spanning the gap. The DNA of the CDR3 is TGTGCCAGCAGCCAAGATTGGACAGACCTAGAAAATACGCAGTATTTT. Translating it yields CASSQDWTDLENTQYF.

This clonotype showed up just a few times. The rearrangement joins TRBV7-9 to TRBJ2-1, with 9 nucleotides matching TRBD2. The junction had 13 bases not matched to a gene; V was cut back by 4 bases and J by 9 bases. The V gene's germline CDR1 is SEHNR and CDR2 FQNEAQ (reference sequence). This CDR3 is 16 amino acids long. The CDR3 loop reads CASSSPLAGGHGEQFF. Written as DNA, the CDR3 is TGTGCCAGCAGCTCCCCCCTGGCGGGGGGGCACGGTGAGCAGTTCTTC.

At least ten counts were recorded for this clonotype. The chain links TRBV5-6 to TRBJ1-1; D is perhaps TRBD1 (6 bases). V was shortened by 4 bases and J by 9 bases, with 10 bases between the two germline ends. The CDR3 has 11 residues. Germline CDR1 SGHDT, CDR2 YYEEEE. The chain's CDR3 is CASSLGQQAFF. The CDR3 region has the DNA TGTGCCAGCAGCCTTGGACAGCAAGCTTTCTTT.

The table lists this clonotype with a few counts. The chain combines TRBV5-1 with TRBJ2-1; D not certain. Trimming removed 4 bases from V and 7 bases from J, with 12 bases in between. This CDR3 has 13 residues. Per germline, CDR1 SGHRS and CDR2 YFSETQ. The CDR3 spells CASSDQMMNEQFF. The CDR3 DNA reads TGCGCCAGCAGCGACCAGATGATGAATGAGCAGTTCTTC.

This clonotype came up a few times. The rearrangement joins TRBV4-2 to TRBJ2-7; 8 bases map to TRBD1. The junction had 13 bases not matched to a gene; V was cut back by 4 bases and J by 5 bases. Germline V gene lookup returns CDR1 LGHNA and CDR2 YNFKEQ. The CDR3 runs 16 residues. CDR3 DNA: TGTGCCAGCAGCCTCCCCCCGGACAGGGTTCTCCACGAGCAGTACTTC. Translation gives CASSLPPDRVLHEQYF.

V gene TRBV7-2 combines with J gene TRBJ1-6, with 9 bases identical to TRBD1. CDR1 is SGHTA, CDR2 FQGNSA, per germline. The CDR3 totals 15 residues. Germline trimming cut 5 bases from V and 7 bases from J; bases unmatched to any gene: 6. The CDR3 is CASSRRQGENSPLHF. CDR3 nucleotides: TGTGCCAGCAGCCGCCGACAGGGGGAGAATTCACCCCTCCACTTT.

This clonotype was counted a few times. This chain connects TRBV6-2 or TRBV6-3 to TRBJ2-1; 9 bases map to TRBD2. Germline CDR1 reads MNHEY; CDR2 reads SVGEGT. Germline trimming cut 0 bases from V and 8 bases from J; bases unmatched to any gene: 14. The CDR3 is 18 amino acids. The chain's CDR3 is CASSYSMAGGPPVDEQFF. The CDR3 bases are TGTGCCAGCAGTTACTCGATGGCGGGAGGGCCCCCCGTGGATGAGCAGTTCTTC.

This clonotype was seen at least ten times. The gene calls are TRBV27 and TRBJ2-7; TRBD2 might be the D (5 bases). In germline, CDR1 is MNHEY, CDR2 SMNVEV (reference sequence). The CDR3 extends over 14 amino acids. V was pared by 2 bases and J by 3 bases, with 11 bases between. CDR3 amino acids: CASSLRGLVYEQYF. In DNA, the CDR3 is TGTGCCAGCAGTTTACGGGGATTGGTCTACGAGCAGTACTTC.

This clonotype was observed a few times. This chain links TRBV11-2 with TRBJ2-5; 12 bases are shared with TRBD2. Looked up from germline, CDR1 is SGHAT and CDR2 is FQNNGV. The CDR3 totals 16 residues. V was clipped by 6 bases and J by 2 bases; unmatched bases: 7. The CDR3 nucleotides read TGTGCCAGCAGACCCTCACTAGCGGGGGGACAAGAGACCCAGTACTTC. Protein product: CASRPSLAGGQETQYF.

This clonotype appeared a single time. The rearrangement joins TRBV10-2 to TRBJ2-7, with 10 bases that match TRBD1. CDR1 and CDR2 from the germline V gene are WSHSY and SAAADI. Trimming took 3 bases from V and 0 from J; bases not matched to a gene: 5. This CDR3 is 16 amino acids long. CDR3 DNA sequence: TGCGCCAGCAGTGATCAGGGACAGGGGAGCTCCTACGAGCAGTACTTC. Its protein product is CASSDQGQGSSYEQYF.

The gene calls are TRBV3-1 and TRBJ2-3, with 8 bases aligning to TRBD2. The CDR3 spans 14 residues. Germline CDR1 reads LGHDT; CDR2 reads YNNKEL (reference sequence). The V segment lost 2 bases and the J segment 4 bases; nucleotides outside the gene matches: 2. The CDR3 loop is CASSQSGSSDTQYF. The DNA for the CDR3 is TGTGCCAGCAGCCAAAGCGGGAGCTCAGATACGCAGTATTTT.

This clonotype was observed a handful of times. This sequence joins TRBV12-3 or TRBV12-4 and TRBJ2-5, with a weak D call TRBD1 (6 bases). V shed 6 bases and J shed 4 bases, with 9 bases lying between them. The length of the CDR3 is 12 residues. DNA for the CDR3: TGTGCCAGCAGCATACAGGGAGAGACCCAGTACTTC. Its protein product is CASSIQGETQYF.

This clonotype was observed many times. The chain links TRBV12-3 or TRBV12-4 to TRBJ2-3; D is perhaps TRBD2 (7 bases). The CDR3 is made up of 15 amino acids. Trimming took off 7 bases at V and 2 bases at J, with 16 bases between the two ends. The CDR3 loop reads CASMQRRGPTDTQYF. CDR3 nucleotides: TGTGCCAGCATGCAAAGGCGGGGGCCCACAGATACGCAGTATTTT.

This clonotype has ten or more counts. The rearrangement joins TRBV6-1 to TRBJ2-7; D tentatively reads TRBD1 or TRBD2 (5 bases each). The CDR3 totals 15 residues. The V gene lost 6 bases and the J gene lost 0 bases, with 15 bases spanning the gap. Germline CDR1 is MNHNS and CDR2 is SASEGT. The CDR3 loop reads CASSPGAASSYEQYF. CDR3 sequence (DNA): TGTGCCAGCAGCCCCGGGGCAGCGAGCTCCTACGAGCAGTACTTC.

In its sample, this clonotype was seen many times. The J gene is TRBJ2-7, the V gene TRBV29-1; TRBD2 is a possible D gene (6 bases). The CDR3 sequence is 12 residues long. V gave up 6 bases and J gave up 4 bases, with 13 bases separating them. Looked up from germline, CDR1 is SQVTM and CDR2 is ANQGSEA. The CDR3 nucleotides read TGCAGCGTGGAGGGCCCCCTTTACGAGCAGTACTTC. Its translation is CSVEGPLYEQYF.

Many counts were recorded for this clonotype. The rearrangement links TRBV7-6 to TRBJ2-2, with 8 bases matching TRBD1. V was pared by 4 bases and J by 1 base, with 2 bases of the junction left unmatched. The CDR3 has 15 residues. In germline, CDR1 is SGHVS, CDR2 FNYEAQ. The CDR3 sequence is CASSSGTGNTGELFF. CDR3 coding DNA: TGTGCCAGCAGCTCCGGGACAGGGAACACCGGGGAGCTGTTTTTT.

This clonotype has more than one count but fewer than ten. The gene calls are TRBV4-3 and TRBJ2-3, with TRBD1 as a possible D gene (6 bases). Germline assignment: CDR1 LGHNA and CDR2 YSLEER. V dropped 2 bases and J dropped 4 bases, with 19 bases sitting between them. The CDR3 loop spans 17 amino acids. CDR3 loop: CASSQQLQGRLPDTQYF. CDR3 nucleotides: TGCGCCAGCAGCCAACAATTACAGGGACGGCTTCCAGATACGCAGTATTTT.